This T cell receptor beta chain was sequenced for a study of blood T cell repertoires in COVID-19. This table comes from immunoSEQ multiplex PCR, and its TCRdb copy is limited to in-frame clones, with some not included. The data show approximately 350,000 clones, 86% seen once. CDR1 is SGDLS and CDR2 is YYNGEE in the germline V gene. The CDR3 contains 13 residues. V was cut by 0 bases and J by 5 bases, with 8 bases left in between. This sequence was found in a woman aged 55 to 70 with COVID-19, enrolled during active disease. The material sequenced was peripheral blood. The chain has TRBV9 and TRBJ1-2, with D perhaps TRBD1 (6 bases). The CDR3 spells CASSVETGYGYTF. CDR3 DNA: TGTGCCAGCAGCGTAGAAACAGGGTATGGCTACACCTTC.